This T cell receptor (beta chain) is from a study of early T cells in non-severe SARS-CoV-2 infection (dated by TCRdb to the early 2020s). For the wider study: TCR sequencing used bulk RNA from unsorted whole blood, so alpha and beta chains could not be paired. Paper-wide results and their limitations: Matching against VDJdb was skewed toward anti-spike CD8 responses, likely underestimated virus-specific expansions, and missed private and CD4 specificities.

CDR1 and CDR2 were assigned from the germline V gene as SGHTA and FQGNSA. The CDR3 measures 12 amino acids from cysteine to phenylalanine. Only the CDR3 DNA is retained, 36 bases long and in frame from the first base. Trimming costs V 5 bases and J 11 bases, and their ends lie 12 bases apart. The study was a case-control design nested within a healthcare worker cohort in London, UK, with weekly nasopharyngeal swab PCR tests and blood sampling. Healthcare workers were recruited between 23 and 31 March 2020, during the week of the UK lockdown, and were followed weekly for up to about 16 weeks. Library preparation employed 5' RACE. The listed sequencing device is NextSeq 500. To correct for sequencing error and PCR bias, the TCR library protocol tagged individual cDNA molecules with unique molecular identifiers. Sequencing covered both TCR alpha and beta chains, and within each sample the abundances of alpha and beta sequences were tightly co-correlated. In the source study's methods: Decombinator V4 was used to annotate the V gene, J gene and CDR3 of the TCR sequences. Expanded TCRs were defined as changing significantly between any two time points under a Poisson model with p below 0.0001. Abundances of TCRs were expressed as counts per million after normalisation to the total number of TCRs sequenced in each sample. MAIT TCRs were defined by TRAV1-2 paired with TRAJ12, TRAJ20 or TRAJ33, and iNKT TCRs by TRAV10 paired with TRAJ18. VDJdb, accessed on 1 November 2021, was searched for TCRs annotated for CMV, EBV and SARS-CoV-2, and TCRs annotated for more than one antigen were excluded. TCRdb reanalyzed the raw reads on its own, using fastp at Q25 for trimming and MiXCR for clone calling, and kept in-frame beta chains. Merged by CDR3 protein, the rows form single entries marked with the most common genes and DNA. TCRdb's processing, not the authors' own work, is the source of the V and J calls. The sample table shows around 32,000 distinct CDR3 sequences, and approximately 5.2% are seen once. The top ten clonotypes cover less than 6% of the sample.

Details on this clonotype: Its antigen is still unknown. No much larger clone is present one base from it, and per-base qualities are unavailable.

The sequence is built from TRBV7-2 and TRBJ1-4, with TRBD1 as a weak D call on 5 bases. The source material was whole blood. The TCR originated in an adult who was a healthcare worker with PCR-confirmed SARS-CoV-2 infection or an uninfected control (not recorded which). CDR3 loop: CASSPGPLKLFF. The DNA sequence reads TGTGCCAGCAGCCCGGGACCCCTCAAACTGTTTTTT.